This T cell receptor beta chain emerged from a study of cytomegalovirus exposure and HLA in healthy donors. Primers for the PCR totalled 60 Vbeta and 13 Jbeta. Method: immunoSEQ multiplex PCR; TCRdb's copy keeps in-frame clones and lacks some. Its table records over 65,000 clones. The ends lost 7 bases at V and 6 bases at J; junction bases unmatched: 10. This CDR3 has 15 residues. The germline V gene encodes CDR1 MNHNS and CDR2 SASEGT. V usage is TRBV6-1 and J usage is TRBJ2-1; 9 bases agree with TRBD2. The clonotype originates from a woman aged 25-40 years in good health and CMV-seronegative. What was sequenced was PBMCs. The CDR3 DNA reads TGTGCCAGCAACCCTCGGAGCGGGAGGCTCAATGAGCAGTTCTTC. Encoded protein: CASNPRSGRLNEQFF.